This TCR beta chain was profiled in a study of blood T cell repertoires in COVID-19. Study in general: Specimens from acute and convalescent COVID-19 originated in the United States, Italy and Spain.

Libraries were prepared by immunoSEQ multiplex PCR; TCRdb keeps only in-frame clonotypes and omits some of them. Of approximately 110,000 clones listed, around 84% are singletons. Germline V gives CDR1 SGHAT, CDR2 FQNNGV. The V end lost 5 bases, the J end lost 6 bases, and 17 bases lay between the germline ends. This CDR3 has 14 amino acids. The TCR sequence derives from a woman of 80 years or more with acute or convalescent COVID-19. The rearrangement uses TRBV11-2 and TRBJ2-7, with no clear D. The sequenced sample consisted of peripheral blood. CDR3 loop: CASSPQVSIREQYF. In nucleotides, the CDR3 is TGTGCCAGCAGCCCCCAGGTATCAATTCGCGAGCAGTACTTC.